The rows below give T cell receptor beta chains drawn from one sample of a study of T cell repertoires in cytomegalovirus infection. TCRdb re-derived calls from the reads in MiXCR, one entry per CDR3 protein. The sample contains 150,000 to 200,000 distinct CDR3 sequences, 28% of which appear only once. Sequenced material: PBMCs. Receptor source: a human donor in good health (CMV status not recorded). Some clones in this sample may be carry-over from other donors' samples. CDR3s include the opening cysteine and the closing phenylalanine or tryptophan. A D gene is named only where the DNA matches it firmly. The listing skips clone size in some rows; elsewhere it reads once, few, many or a size class.

TRBJ2-7 | - | - | TRBV5-1 | TGCGCCAGCAGCTTGGACTGGTACGAGCAGTACTTC | CASSLDWYEQYF
TRBJ1-1 | few | - | TRBV2 | TGTGCCAGCAGTGGCGGCGGGGTAGCGGACACTGAAGCTTTCTTT | CASSGGGVADTEAFF
TRBJ1-6 | - | - | TRBV2 | TGTGCCAGCAGTGAAGAGCGGGCGCGGAATTCACCCCTCCACTTT | CASSEERARNSPLHF
TRBJ2-3 | - | - | TRBV29-1 | TGCAGCGCCTTGTGGTCCCACACAGATACGCAGTATTTT | CSALWSHTDTQYF
TRBJ1-1 | - | - | TRBV5-1 | TGCGCCAGCAGCTTGGGGGAGATCGTGACTGAAGCTTTCTTT | CASSLGEIVTEAFF
TRBJ1-1 | - | - | TRBV28 | TGTGCCGCTCAAGAAGGGGGAATGAACACTGAAGCTTTCTTT | CAAQEGGMNTEAFF
TRBJ1-4 | - | - | TRBV7-6 | TGTGCCAGCAGCCCCAACCGACCGAATGAAAAACTGTTTTTT | CASSPNRPNEKLFF
TRBJ2-1 | - | - | TRBV6-4 | TGTGCCAGCAGTCCAAACTGGGACCGAAAAAATGAGCAGTTCTTC | CASSPNWDRKNEQFF
TRBJ1-1 | - | - | TRBV29-1 | TGCAGCGGGGGGGAAGGGGGGTACGCTGAAGCTTTCTTT | CSGGEGGYAEAFF
TRBJ1-1 | - | - | TRBV11-2 | TGTGCCAGCAGCTTAGATAATTTGGGGGGTCTCGCTGAAGCTTTCTTT | CASSLDNLGGLAEAFF
TRBJ2-3 | few | - | TRBV7-3 | TGTGCCACCAGCGCGACCGGCTCAGATACGCAGTATTTT | CATSATGSDTQYF
TRBJ1-4 | - | - | TRBV12-3/TRBV12-4 | TGTGCCAGCAGTTTATGGGTTAATGAAAAACTGTTTTTT | CASSLWVNEKLFF
TRBJ1-1 | few | - | TRBV18 | TGTGCCAGCTCACCATTAAACAACAACCACCGTGAAGCTTTCTTT | CASSPLNNNHREAFF
TRBJ1-1 | - | - | TRBV30 | TGTGCCTGGAAGTCCCTTCGGGGGAACACTGAAGCTTTCTTT | CAWKSLRGNTEAFF
TRBJ1-3 | - | - | TRBV2 | TGTGCCAGCAGTTCCTTGGGCAGGGACAAGACTGGAAACACCATATATTTT | CASSSLGRDKTGNTIYF
TRBJ1-2 | few | - | TRBV7-8 | TGTGCCAGCAGCCTTGAGGTCTTGACAGAAGGCTACACCTTC | CASSLEVLTEGYTF
TRBJ2-1 | - | - | TRBV19 | TGTGCCAGTAGTATAGGGCTAAACGATGAGCAGTTCTTC | CASSIGLNDEQFF
TRBJ1-1 | once | - | TRBV29-1 | TGCAGCGTTGAGAGTATGGTGAACACTGAAGCTTTCTTT | CSVESMVNTEAFF
TRBJ1-1 | - | - | TRBV9 | TGTGCCAGCAGCCCTGAGGGGGAAGGAACTGAAGCTTTCTTT | CASSPEGEGTEAFF
TRBJ2-7 | - | - | TRBV7-9 | TGTGCCAGCAGCCCGTCGAGGGAGCAGTACTTC | CASSPSREQYF
TRBJ2-7 | few | - | TRBV6-2/TRBV6-3 | TGTGCCAGCTCTCTCGGGTCTACCTACGAGCAGTACTTC | CASSLGSTYEQYF
TRBJ2-7 | - | TRBD2 | TRBV20-1 | TGCAGTGCTACTAGCGGGGGACAGAGCTCCTACGAGCAGTACTTC | CSATSGGQSSYEQYF
TRBJ1-2 | few | TRBD1 | TRBV7-2 | TGTGCCAGCAGCTTATTGACAGGGGGCGCCTATGGCTACACCTTC | CASSLLTGGAYGYTF
TRBJ1-1 | many | - | TRBV7-9 | TGTGCCAGCAGCTTAGTTTCCGGGACCCCGGACGCTGAAGCTTTCTTT | CASSLVSGTPDAEAFF